A single sample gave rise to the 30 T cell receptor beta chains below, sequenced in a study of CD8 T cells in Susac syndrome. Random hexamers served to reverse transcribe roughly 0.5 to 1 ug RNA. In TCRdb, the immunoSEQ multiplex PCR reads were re-called with MiXCR into one record per CDR3 protein. The sample records 140,000 or so distinct CDR3 sequences, roughly 94% being singletons. Sequencing was done on a sample of CD4+ T cells from PBMCs. Receptors originate from a human donor in good health.

Regarding this clonotype: At one end, the junction sequence differs from germline, possibly due to a read error. The chain joins TRBV5-4 to TRBJ2-1, with 11 bases identical to TRBD1. The germline V gene has CDR1 SGHNT and CDR2 YYREEE (reference sequence). There are 13 residues in the CDR3. The CDR3 DNA follows: TGTGCCAGCAGCTTGGCGTCAGGGACAGGGGGGGTCTTC. This translates into CASSLASGTGGVF.

The CDR3 loop reads CASSTGTVDTGELFF. The CDR3, as DNA: TGTGCCAGTAGTACGGGGACCGTGGACACCGGGGAGCTGTTTTTT. The chain combines TRBV19 with TRBJ2-2, with D possibly called TRBD1 or TRBD2 (5 bases each). CDR3 length equals 15 residues. Trimming removed 4 bases at V and 3 bases at J, with 12 bases between. Germline CDR1 is LNHDA and CDR2 is SQIVND (reference sequence).

The chain uses TRBV3-1 and TRBJ2-6; unclear D gene. The CDR3 totals 17 residues. V lost 4 bases and J 4 bases, leaving 17 bases between the germline ends. Germline V gene lookup returns CDR1 LGHDT and CDR2 YNNKEL (reference sequence). CDR3 protein: CASSPVDGVKGANVLTF. The CDR3 DNA sequence: TGTGCCAGCAGCCCTGTAGATGGGGTAAAAGGGGCCAACGTCCTGACTTTC.

The rearrangement uses TRBV20-1 and TRBJ2-7; 9 bases align to TRBD1. CDR1 DFQATT and CDR2 SNEGSKA come from the germline V gene (reference sequence). The CDR3 sequence is 16 residues long. J lost 5 bases, V lost 1 base, and 12 bases had no gene match. The CDR3 coding sequence is TGCAGTGCTAGAGTTCTCCTGGGACAGGGATCTGACGAGCAGTACTTC. Residues: CSARVLLGQGSDEQYF.

V is TRBV11-2 and J is TRBJ2-3; 8 positions agree with TRBD2. Germline V gives CDR1 SGHAT, CDR2 FQNNGV. This CDR3 is 16 amino acids long. V lost 1 base and J lost 3; bases outside the gene matches: 6. The CDR3 loop reads CASSLGRGATTDTQYF. CDR3 bases: TGTGCCAGCAGCTTAGGGCGGGGGGCAACGACAGATACGCAGTATTTT.

This chain joins TRBV15 and TRBJ2-2, with TRBD2 matching over 10 bases. The CDR3 runs to 16 residues. The V gene end was trimmed by 1 base and the J gene end by 6 bases; junction bases not matched to a gene: 5. Germline CDR1 reads LNHNV; CDR2 reads YYDKDF (reference sequence). This chain's CDR3 is CATSRGSSGRSGELFF. CDR3 nucleotide sequence: TGTGCCACCAGCAGAGGCAGTAGCGGGAGGTCCGGGGAGCTGTTTTTT.

V is TRBV28 and J is TRBJ2-3, with D unresolved. The CDR3 is 14 amino acids. From germline, CDR1 is MDHEN and CDR2 SYDVKM. Trimming removed 3 bases from V and 2 bases from J, with 9 bases in between. CDR3 sequence (DNA): TGTGCCAGCAGTTTTAATCGCGACACAGATACGCAGTATTTT. This codes for CASSFNRDTDTQYF.

This chain joins TRBV2 and TRBJ1-1; the D gene is possibly TRBD1 (5 bases). The CDR3 covers 14 residues. Trimming removed 0 bases at V and 11 bases at J, with 16 bases between. Germline CDR1 and CDR2: SNHLY and FYNNEI. The CDR3 protein is CASSEALPGTQAFF. The CDR3, as DNA: TGTGCCAGCAGTGAAGCGCTTCCCGGGACCCAGGCTTTCTTT.

The chain uses TRBV5-1 and TRBJ2-7; TRBD1 is a possible D gene (6 bases). The length of the CDR3 is 13 residues. Germline V CDR1 and CDR2: SGHRS, YFSETQ. The V gene lost 0 bases and the J gene lost 5 bases, with 9 bases spanning the gap. CDR3: CASSLGTADEQYF. Here the CDR3 DNA reads TGCGCCAGCAGCTTGGGGACAGCCGACGAGCAGTACTTC.

The gene calls are TRBV25-1 and TRBJ2-1, with 10 bases that match TRBD1. Trimming at V came to 0 bases and at J to 4 bases, leaving 3 bases not matched to a gene. The CDR3 totals 16 residues. Germline V gene data show CDR1 as MGHDK and CDR2 as SYGVNS. The CDR3 DNA reads TGTGCCAGCAGTGAATATGGGACAGGGGCTTACAATGAGCAGTTCTTC. Protein product: CASSEYGTGAYNEQFF. Looking up the rest from reference TRBV25-1 and TRBJ2-1 gives the full variable domain: EADIYQTPRYLVIGTGKKITLECSQTMGHDKMYWYQQDPGMELHLIHYSYGVNSTEKGDLSSESTVSRIRTEHFPLTLESARPSHTSQYLCASSEYGTGAYNEQFFGPGTRLTVL.

This clonotype has a single count. V is TRBV5-1 and J is TRBJ1-5, with D unresolved. Trimming cost V 3 bases and J 7 bases, with 14 bases left between them. Germline V lookup: CDR1 SGHRS, CDR2 YFSETQ. CDR3 size: 14 residues. This CDR3 reads CASSSGPERQPQHF. CDR3 bases: TGCGCCAGCAGCTCGGGCCCCGAGAGGCAGCCCCAGCATTTT. Variable domain in full (rest from reference TRBV5-1 and TRBJ1-5): KAGVTQTPRYLIKTRGQQVTLSCSPISGHRSVSWYQQTPGQGLQFLFEYFSETQRNKGNFPGRFSGRQFSNSRSEMNVSTLELGDSALYLCASSSGPERQPQHFGDGTRLSIL.

In this sample, this clonotype turned up a few times. The chain has TRBV5-1 and TRBJ2-7, with 7 nucleotides matching TRBD1. Germline V gene sequence: CDR1 SGHRS, CDR2 YFSETQ. After removal of 0 bases from V and 4 bases from J, the junction contained 4 bases not matched to a gene. CDR3 length equals 14 residues. The CDR3 region has the DNA TGCGCCAGCAGCTTGGAGGGGGCCCAATACGAGCAGTACTTC. Translated: CASSLEGAQYEQYF. The full variable domain, in which reference TRBV5-1 and TRBJ2-7 provide the parts outside the CDR3, is KAGVTQTPRYLIKTRGQQVTLSCSPISGHRSVSWYQQTPGQGLQFLFEYFSETQRNKGNFPGRFSGRQFSNSRSEMNVSTLELGDSALYLCASSLEGAQYEQYFGPGTRLTVT.

Only a few counts were recorded for this clonotype. The gene calls are TRBV5-1 and TRBJ1-1, with D perhaps TRBD1 (5 bases). CDR3 length: 14 amino acids. Trimming took 0 bases from V and 6 from J, leaving 12 bases between them. Germline V gene sequence: CDR1 SGHRS, CDR2 YFSETQ. This CDR3 reads CASSLGGKVAEAFF. Here the CDR3 DNA reads TGCGCCAGCAGCTTGGGGGGGAAAGTTGCTGAAGCTTTCTTT.

CDR3 nucleotides: TGCAGTGCTAGAGTGGACTCCCAAGAGACCCAGTACTTC. It specifies CSARVDSQETQYF. J is TRBJ2-5 and V is TRBV20-1, with D possibly being TRBD2 (5 bases). Trimming cost V 1 base and J 1 base, with 7 bases left between them. Per the germline V gene, CDR1 is DFQATT and CDR2 is SNEGSKA (reference sequence). The CDR3 contains 13 residues.

This clonotype has a single count. V and J are TRBV5-1 and TRBJ1-4; D uncertain. Germline assignment: CDR1 SGHRS and CDR2 YFSETQ. The CDR3 length is 15 residues. V was cut by 0 bases and J by 5 bases, with 11 bases left in between. This chain's CDR3 is CASSLGDTSNEKLFF. The CDR3 DNA reads as TGCGCCAGCAGCTTGGGGGATACTTCAAATGAAAAACTGTTTTTT.

The chain is built from TRBV14 and TRBJ2-4; 7 bases fit TRBD1. Per germline, CDR1 SGHDN and CDR2 FVKESK. Trimming took 1 base from V and 7 from J; bases not matched to a gene: 4. This CDR3 has 14 residues. This chain's CDR3 is CASSQVGGSNIQYF. The DNA of the CDR3 is TGTGCCAGCAGCCAAGTAGGGGGCTCCAACATTCAGTACTTC. Looking up the rest from reference TRBV14 and TRBJ2-4 gives the full variable domain: EAGVTQFPSHSVIEKGQTVTLRCDPISGHDNLYWYRRVMGKEIKFLLHFVKESKQDESGMPNNRFLAERTGGTYSTLKVQPAELEDSGVYFCASSQVGGSNIQYFGAGTRLSVL.

The chain recombines TRBV6-5 with TRBJ1-1; D possibly corresponds to TRBD1 (5 bases). Germline V CDR1 and CDR2: MNHEY, SVGAGI. This CDR3 comprises 15 residues. Trimming left V 6 bases short and J 5 bases short, with 19 bases between. Here the CDR3 DNA reads TGTGCCAGCAGGAGGCAGGGAATGATGAGGACTGAAGCTTTCTTT. Its protein is CASRRQGMMRTEAFF.

The chain uses TRBV6-5 and TRBJ1-1; maybe TRBD1 (5 bases). The length of the CDR3 is 12 residues. V dropped 6 bases and J dropped 0 bases, with 5 bases sitting between them. CDR1 and CDR2 (germline): MNHEY, SVGAGI. CDR3 DNA: TGTGCCAGCAGGGGACTGAACACTGAAGCTTTCTTT. Protein product: CASRGLNTEAFF.

V is TRBV7-9 and J is TRBJ2-7, with 8 nucleotides matching TRBD1. Unmatched junction bases numbered 12, after V lost 2 bases and J lost 0 bases. The CDR3 covers 18 residues. Germline V CDR1 and CDR2: SEHNR, FQNEAQ (reference sequence). The CDR3 reads CASSLMDRVTKSSYEQYF. The CDR3 DNA is TGTGCCAGCAGCTTAATGGACAGGGTCACGAAGAGCTCCTACGAGCAGTACTTC.

V usage is TRBV20-1 and J usage is TRBJ2-1, with a tentative D call TRBD2 (6 bases). CDR1 and CDR2 from the germline V gene are DFQATT and SNEGSKA (reference sequence). The CDR3 runs to 14 residues. V was pared by 5 bases and J by 4 bases, with 15 bases between. The chain's CDR3 is CSAPFGGGYNEQFF. Here the CDR3 DNA reads TGCAGTGCTCCTTTCGGTGGGGGGTACAATGAGCAGTTCTTC.

The rearrangement links TRBV19 to TRBJ2-5; D perhaps matches TRBD2 (5 bases). This CDR3 contains 14 residues. Trimming removed 7 bases from V and 1 base from J, with 13 bases in between. Germline V gene sequence: CDR1 LNHDA, CDR2 SQIVND (reference sequence). The CDR3 loop reads CASTESRGQETQYF. Here the CDR3 DNA reads TGTGCCAGTACCGAGAGTCGGGGCCAAGAGACCCAGTACTTC.

This rearrangement joins TRBV29-1 to TRBJ2-5; 7 bases align to TRBD2. Germline CDR1 SQVTM, CDR2 ANQGSEA. This CDR3 region has 16 residues. Unmatched junction bases numbered 17, after V lost 5 bases and J lost 5 bases. Here the CDR3 DNA reads TGCAGCGTTCCCCGGCGGGGGAGGCTCCAACGGGAGACCCAGTACTTC. Translation gives CSVPRRGRLQRETQYF.

The rearrangement joins TRBV3-1 to TRBJ2-3, with a tentative D call TRBD1 (6 bases). This CDR3 region has 13 residues. CDR1 LGHDT and CDR2 YNNKEL come from the germline V gene (reference sequence). Trimming left V 4 bases short and J 5 bases short, with 10 bases between. CDR3 in DNA: TGTGCCAGCAGCCTACAGGGTCAAGATACGCAGTATTTT. Translating gives CASSLQGQDTQYF.

The J gene is TRBJ2-5, the V gene TRBV7-9, with TRBD1 identical over 9 bases. In germline, CDR1 is SEHNR, CDR2 FQNEAQ (reference sequence). Trimming removed 7 bases from V and 7 bases from J; junction bases left unmatched: 13. The CDR3 totals 15 residues. CDR3 protein: CASTPVQGAPTTQYF. The CDR3 nucleotides are TGTGCCAGCACCCCGGTACAGGGGGCGCCGACGACCCAGTACTTC.

V and J are TRBV5-4 and TRBJ2-1; D is undetermined. V lost 0 bases to trimming and J lost 8 bases, with 15 bases between them. This CDR3 comprises 15 residues. From germline, CDR1 is SGHNT and CDR2 YYREEE (reference sequence). This CDR3 reads CASSLDQSRTDEQFF. CDR3 DNA sequence: TGTGCCAGCAGCTTGGACCAATCTAGGACGGATGAGCAGTTCTTC.

The genes are TRBV7-8 and TRBJ2-6, with a weak D call TRBD2 (6 bases). V was trimmed by 4 bases and J by 0 bases, leaving 22 bases between them. Germline CDR1 SGHVS, CDR2 FQNEAQ. The CDR3 spans 20 residues. CDR3 protein: CASSSGLWRVGDSGANVLTF. CDR3 bases: TGTGCCAGCAGCTCAGGGCTGTGGAGGGTAGGGGACTCTGGGGCCAACGTCCTGACTTTC.

The gene calls are TRBV24-1 and TRBJ1-5; 7 positions agree with TRBD1. V gave up 2 bases and J gave up 6 bases; unmatched junction bases: 6. Germline V lookup: CDR1 KGHDR, CDR2 SFDVKD. The length of the CDR3 is 15 residues. CDR3 nucleotides: TGTGCCACCAGTGATTCGACAGGGTTTCGTCAGCCCCAGCATTTT. Protein sequence: CATSDSTGFRQPQHF.

The chain employs TRBV2 and TRBJ1-1; 10 positions match TRBD1. Germline CDR1 and CDR2: SNHLY and FYNNEI. V gave up 9 bases and J gave up 1 base; unmatched junction bases: 14. This CDR3 comprises 17 residues. CDR3 bases: TGTGCCAGTCCTCCGGGACAGGGGTTAACTCAGAACACTGAAGCTTTCTTT. Protein: CASPPGQGLTQNTEAFF.

V and J are TRBV6-1 and TRBJ1-1, with D unresolved. Trimming pared 4 bases from V and 2 bases from J, leaving 2 bases between. CDR1 and CDR2 (germline): MNHNS, SASEGT. The CDR3 consists of 11 residues. CDR3 sequence (DNA): TGTGCCAGCAGTGGTAACACTGAAGCTTTCTTT. Protein sequence: CASSGNTEAFF.

The gene calls are TRBV19 and TRBJ1-1; no firm D call. Per the germline V gene, CDR1 is LNHDA and CDR2 is SQIVND (reference sequence). V was clipped by 2 bases and J by 5 bases, with 9 bases between them. The CDR3 runs 13 residues. CDR3 nucleotide sequence: TGTGCCAGTAGTATAAACATAAAAACTGAAGCTTTCTTT. Its translation is CASSINIKTEAFF.